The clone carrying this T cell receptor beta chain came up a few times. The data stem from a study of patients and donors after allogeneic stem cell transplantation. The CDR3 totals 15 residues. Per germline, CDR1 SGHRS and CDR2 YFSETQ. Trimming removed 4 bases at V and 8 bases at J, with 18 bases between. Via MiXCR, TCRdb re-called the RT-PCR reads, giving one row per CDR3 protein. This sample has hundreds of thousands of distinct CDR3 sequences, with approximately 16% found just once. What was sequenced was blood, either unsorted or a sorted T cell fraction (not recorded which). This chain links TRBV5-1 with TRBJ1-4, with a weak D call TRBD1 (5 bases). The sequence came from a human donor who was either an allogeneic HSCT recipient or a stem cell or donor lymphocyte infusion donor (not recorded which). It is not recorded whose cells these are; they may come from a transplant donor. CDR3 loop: CASSTGTLRKEKLFF. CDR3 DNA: TGCGCCAGCAGCACCGGGACCCTACGGAAAGAAAAACTGTTTTTT. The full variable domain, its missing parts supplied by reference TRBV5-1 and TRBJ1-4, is KAGVTQTPRYLIKTRGQQVTLSCSPISGHRSVSWYQQTPGQGLQFLFEYFSETQRNKGNFPGRFSGRQFSNSRSEMNVSTLELGDSALYLCASSTGTLRKEKLFFGSGTQLSVL.